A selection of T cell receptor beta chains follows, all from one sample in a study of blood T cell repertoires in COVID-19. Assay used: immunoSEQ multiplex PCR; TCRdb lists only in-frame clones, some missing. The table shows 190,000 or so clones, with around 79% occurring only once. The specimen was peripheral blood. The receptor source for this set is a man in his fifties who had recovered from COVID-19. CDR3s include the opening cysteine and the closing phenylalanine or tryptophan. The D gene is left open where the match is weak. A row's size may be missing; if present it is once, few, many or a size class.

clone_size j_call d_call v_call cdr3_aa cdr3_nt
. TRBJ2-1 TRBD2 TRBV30 CAWSGLGGRASYYNEQFF TGTGCCTGGAGTGGCCTGGGCGGGAGGGCCTCGTACTACAATGAGCAGTTCTTC
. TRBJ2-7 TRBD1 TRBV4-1 CASSPSTTGGFYEQYF TGCGCCAGCAGCCCATCTACTACAGGGGGCTTTTACGAGCAGTACTTC
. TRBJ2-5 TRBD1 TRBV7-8 CASSLYIIPGQMSQETQYF TGTGCCAGCAGTTTATACATCATACCGGGACAGATGTCCCAAGAGACCCAGTACTTC
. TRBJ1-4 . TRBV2 CASSDRGFANEKLFF TGTGCCAGCAGTGACAGGGGTTTTGCTAATGAAAAACTGTTTTTT
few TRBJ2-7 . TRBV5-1 CASSSDREGEQYF TGCGCCAGCAGCTCTGACCGTGAGGGCGAGCAGTACTTC
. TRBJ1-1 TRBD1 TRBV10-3 CAISESTAGGNTEAFF TGTGCCATCAGTGAGTCGACGGCAGGGGGGAACACTGAAGCTTTCTTT
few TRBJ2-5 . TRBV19 CASSLQETQYF TGTGCCAGTAGTCTCCAAGAGACCCAGTACTTC
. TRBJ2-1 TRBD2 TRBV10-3 CAISEWGIGLAGANEQFF TGTGCCATCAGTGAGTGGGGGATAGGGCTAGCGGGAGCCAATGAGCAGTTCTTC
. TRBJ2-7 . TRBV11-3 CASSPVSSGEEQYF TGTGCCAGCAGCCCAGTTTCCTCGGGGGAGGAGCAGTACTTC
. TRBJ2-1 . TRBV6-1 CASSEAQGAGGNEQFF TGTGCCAGCAGTGAAGCGCAGGGAGCCGGGGGCAATGAGCAGTTCTTC
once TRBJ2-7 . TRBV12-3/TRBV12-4 CASSFGGPYEQYF TGTGCCAGCAGTTTTGGAGGACCCTACGAGCAGTACTTC
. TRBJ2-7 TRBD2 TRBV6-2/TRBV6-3 CASSHPASGIYEQYF TGTGCCAGCAGCCACCCCGCTAGCGGAATTTACGAGCAGTACTTC
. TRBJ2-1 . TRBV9 CASSVAGSGFPSEQFF TGTGCCAGCAGCGTAGCGGGCAGCGGATTTCCCTCCGAGCAGTTCTTC
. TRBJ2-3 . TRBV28 CASSLLSRLSTDTQYF TGTGCCAGCAGTTTGCTCAGCCGACTTAGCACAGATACGCAGTATTTT
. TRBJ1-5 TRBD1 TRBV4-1 CASRLRVGQGVSQPQHF TGCGCCAGCAGACTGAGGGTGGGACAGGGTGTAAGTCAGCCCCAGCATTTT
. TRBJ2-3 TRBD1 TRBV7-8 CASSLMGQSTDTQYF TGTGCCAGCAGCCTGATGGGACAGAGCACAGATACGCAGTATTTT
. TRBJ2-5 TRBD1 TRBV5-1 CASSLVGTGGAQETQYF TGCGCCAGCAGCTTGGTGGGGACAGGGGGCGCCCAAGAGACCCAGTACTTC
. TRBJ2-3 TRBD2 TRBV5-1 CASSLGLVTDTQYF TGCGCCAGCAGCTTAGGACTAGTCACAGATACGCAGTATTTT
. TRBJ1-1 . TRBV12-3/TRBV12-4 CASSLEQNTEAFF TGTGCCAGCAGTTTGGAGCAGAACACTGAAGCTTTCTTT
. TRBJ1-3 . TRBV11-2 CASSFVGASGNTIYF TGTGCCAGCAGCTTTGTAGGGGCCTCTGGAAACACCATATATTTT
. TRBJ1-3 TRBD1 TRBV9 CASSVADRDSSHVGNTIYF TGTGCCAGCAGCGTAGCCGACAGGGATTCGAGTCATGTGGGAAACACCATATATTTT
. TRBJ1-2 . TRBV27 CASSRSQEDYTYYGYTF TGTGCCAGCAGTCGGTCACAGGAAGATTATACTTACTATGGCTACACCTTC
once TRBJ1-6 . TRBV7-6 CASSPEVGVIHSPLHF TGTGCCAGCAGCCCCGAGGTCGGGGTTATCCATTCACCCCTCCACTTT
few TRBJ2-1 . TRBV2 CASSDGGASYNEQFF TGTGCCAGCAGTGATGGGGGGGCCTCCTACAATGAGCAGTTCTTC
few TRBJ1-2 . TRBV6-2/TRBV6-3 CASSYPGPGYTF TGTGCCAGCAGTTACCCAGGGCCTGGCTACACCTTC
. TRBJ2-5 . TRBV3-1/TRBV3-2 CASSQDGYRAGTQYF TGTGCCAGCAGCCAAGATGGGTACAGGGCTGGGACCCAGTACTTC
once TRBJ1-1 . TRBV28 CASSPLRENTEAFF TGTGCCAGCAGTCCCTTGAGAGAGAACACTGAAGCTTTCTTT
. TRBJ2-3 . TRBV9 CASSVALANTQYF TGTGCCAGCAGCGTAGCTCTTGCGAATACGCAGTATTTT
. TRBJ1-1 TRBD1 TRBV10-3 CAISVRQGENTEAFF TGTGCCATCAGTGTACGACAGGGGGAGAACACTGAAGCTTTCTTT
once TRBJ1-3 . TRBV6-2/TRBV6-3 CASSLFGQWKTSGNTIYF TGTGCCAGCAGTTTATTCGGACAGTGGAAAACCTCTGGAAACACCATATATTTT
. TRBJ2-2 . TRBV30 CAWSAGYWTDVSGELFF TGTGCCTGGAGTGCCGGCTATTGGACTGACGTGAGCGGGGAGCTGTTTTTT
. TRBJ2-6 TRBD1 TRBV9 CASSRGTVTGANVLTF TGTGCCAGCAGCCGTGGGACAGTCACTGGGGCCAACGTCCTGACTTTC
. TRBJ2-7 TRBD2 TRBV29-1 CSVTSAAFGYEQYF TGCAGCGTTACTAGCGCTGCATTCGGCTACGAGCAGTACTTC
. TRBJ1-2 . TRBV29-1 CSVSVGQDYGYTF TGCAGCGTTAGTGTGGGACAAGACTATGGCTACACCTTC
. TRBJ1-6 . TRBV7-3 CASSLYPGVNSPLHF TGTGCCAGCAGCTTATATCCGGGAGTAAATTCACCCCTCCACTTT